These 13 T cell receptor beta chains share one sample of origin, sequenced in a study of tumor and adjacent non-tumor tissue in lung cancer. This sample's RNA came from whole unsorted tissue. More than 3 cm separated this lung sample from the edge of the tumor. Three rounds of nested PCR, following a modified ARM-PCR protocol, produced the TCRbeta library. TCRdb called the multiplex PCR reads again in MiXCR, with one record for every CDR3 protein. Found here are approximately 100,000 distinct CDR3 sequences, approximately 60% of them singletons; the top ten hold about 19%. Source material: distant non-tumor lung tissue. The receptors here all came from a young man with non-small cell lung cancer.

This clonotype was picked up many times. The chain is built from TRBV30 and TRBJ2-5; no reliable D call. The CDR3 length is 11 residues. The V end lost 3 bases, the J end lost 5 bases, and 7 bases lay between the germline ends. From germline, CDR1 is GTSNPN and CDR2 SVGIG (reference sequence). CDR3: CAWSLEETQYF. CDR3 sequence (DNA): TGTGCCTGGAGCCTGGAGGAGACCCAGTACTTC.

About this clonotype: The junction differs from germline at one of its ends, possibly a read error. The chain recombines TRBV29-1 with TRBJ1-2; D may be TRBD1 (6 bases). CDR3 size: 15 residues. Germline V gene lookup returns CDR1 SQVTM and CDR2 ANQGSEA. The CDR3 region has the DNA TGCAGCTTTGATGTGGCAGGGGCGACCCTGGGAGGCTGCACCTTC. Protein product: CSFDVAGATLGGCTF.

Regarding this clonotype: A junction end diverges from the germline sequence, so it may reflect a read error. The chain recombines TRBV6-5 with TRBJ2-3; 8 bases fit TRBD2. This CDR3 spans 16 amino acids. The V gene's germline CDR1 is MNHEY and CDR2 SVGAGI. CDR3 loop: CASSCSRTSRTDSQYF. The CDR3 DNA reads TGTGCCAGCAGTTGCTCGAGGACTAGCCGCACAGATTCGCAGTATTTT.

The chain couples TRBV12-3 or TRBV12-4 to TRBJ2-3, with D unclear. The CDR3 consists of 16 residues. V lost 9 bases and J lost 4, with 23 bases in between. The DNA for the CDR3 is TGTGCCAGGAGAATGACTCCTAATTGGAGTGCAGATACGCAGTATTTT. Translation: CARRMTPNWSADTQYF.

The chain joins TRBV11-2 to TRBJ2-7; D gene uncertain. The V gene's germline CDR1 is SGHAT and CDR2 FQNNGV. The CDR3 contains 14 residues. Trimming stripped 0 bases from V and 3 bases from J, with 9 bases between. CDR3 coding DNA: TGTGCCAGCAGCTTAGACCCCAGGTTCTACGAGCAGTACTTC. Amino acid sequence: CASSLDPRFYEQYF.

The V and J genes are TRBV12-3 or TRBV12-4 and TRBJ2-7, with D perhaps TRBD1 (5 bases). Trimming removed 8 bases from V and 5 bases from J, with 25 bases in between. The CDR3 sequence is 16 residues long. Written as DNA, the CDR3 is TGTGCCAGCCGCAACTCGTTTCCGGACAACCGACACGAGCAGTACTTC. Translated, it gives CASRNSFPDNRHEQYF.

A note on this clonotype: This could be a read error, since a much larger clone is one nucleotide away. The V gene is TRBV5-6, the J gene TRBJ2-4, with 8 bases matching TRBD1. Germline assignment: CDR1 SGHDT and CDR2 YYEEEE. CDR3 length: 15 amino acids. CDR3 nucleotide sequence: TGTGCCATCAGCGCGCGGGACAGGGCCAAAAACATTCAGTACTTC. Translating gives CAISARDRAKNIQYF. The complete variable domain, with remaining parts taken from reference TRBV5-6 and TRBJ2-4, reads DAGVTQSPTHLIKTRGQQVTLRCSPKSGHDTVSWYQQALGQGPQFIFQYYEEEERQRGNFPDRFSGHQFPNYSSELNVNALLLGDSALYLCAISARDRAKNIQYFGAGTRLSVL.

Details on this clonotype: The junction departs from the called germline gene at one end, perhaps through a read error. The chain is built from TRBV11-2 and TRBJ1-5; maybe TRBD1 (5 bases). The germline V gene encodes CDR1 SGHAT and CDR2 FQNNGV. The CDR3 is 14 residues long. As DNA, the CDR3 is TGTGCCAGCAGCGGGGCGGAGGGTCGACAGCACCAGCATTTT. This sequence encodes CASSGAEGRQHQHF.

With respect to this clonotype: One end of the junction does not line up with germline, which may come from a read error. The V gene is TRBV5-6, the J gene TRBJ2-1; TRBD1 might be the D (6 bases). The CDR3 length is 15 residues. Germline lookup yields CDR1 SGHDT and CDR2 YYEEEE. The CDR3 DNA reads TGTGCCATCAGCAGCCCGGGACACCGCTACAATGAGCGGTTCTTC. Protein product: CAISSPGHRYNERFF.

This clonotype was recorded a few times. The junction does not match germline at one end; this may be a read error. The CDR3 reads CASSSPIAERSSYNEQFF. The CDR3 DNA follows: TGTGCCAGCAGTTCCCCCATAGCGGAGAGGAGTTCCTACAATGAACAGTTCTTC. V usage is TRBV28 and J usage is TRBJ2-1; D is perhaps TRBD2 (6 bases). The CDR3 runs to 18 residues. From germline, CDR1 is MDHEN and CDR2 SYDVKM. The full variable domain, its missing parts supplied by reference TRBV28 and TRBJ2-1, is DVKVTQSSRYLVKRTGEKVFLECVQDMDHENMFWYRQDPGLGLRLIYFSYDVKMKEKGDIPEGYSVSREKKERFSLILESASTNQTSMYLCASSSPIAERSSYNEQFFGPGTRLTVL.

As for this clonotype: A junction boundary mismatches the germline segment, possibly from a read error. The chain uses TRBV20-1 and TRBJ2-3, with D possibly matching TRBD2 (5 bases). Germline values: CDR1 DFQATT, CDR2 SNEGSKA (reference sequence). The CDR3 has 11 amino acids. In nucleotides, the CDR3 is TGCAGTCTCGAGGGCACAGATACGCAGTTTTTT. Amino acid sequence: CSLEGTDTQFF.

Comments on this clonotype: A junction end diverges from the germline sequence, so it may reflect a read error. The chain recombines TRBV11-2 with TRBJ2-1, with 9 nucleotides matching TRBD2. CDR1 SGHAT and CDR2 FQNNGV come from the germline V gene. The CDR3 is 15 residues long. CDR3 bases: TGTGCCAGCTGCTTAATCCTAGCGGGGATTGATGAGAGGTTCTTC. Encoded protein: CASCLILAGIDERFF.

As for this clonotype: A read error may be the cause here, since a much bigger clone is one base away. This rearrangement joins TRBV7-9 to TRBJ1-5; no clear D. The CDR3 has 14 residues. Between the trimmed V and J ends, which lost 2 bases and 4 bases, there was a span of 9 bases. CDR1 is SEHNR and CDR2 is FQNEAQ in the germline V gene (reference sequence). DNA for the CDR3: TGTGCCAGCAGCTTATCGGACGGGAATCAGCCCCAGCATTTT. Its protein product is CASSLSDGNQPQHF.